This T cell receptor beta chain was recorded in a study of blood T cell repertoires in COVID-19. Assay used: immunoSEQ multiplex PCR; TCRdb lists only in-frame clones, some missing. The sample has about 340,000 clones, 88% seen once. The CDR3 has 14 residues. CDR1 is SGHRS and CDR2 is YFSETQ in the germline V gene. V lost 4 bases and J lost 11, with 16 bases in between. In this sample, this clone turned up a few times. The V call is TRBV5-1, the J call TRBJ1-6; tentatively, D is TRBD1 (5 bases). This receptor was obtained from an older woman with COVID-19, enrolled during active disease. What was sequenced was peripheral blood. Written as DNA, the CDR3 is TGCGCCAGCAGCCCGGGGGACCATCTGGCACCCCTCCACTTT. This sequence encodes CASSPGDHLAPLHF.